This T cell receptor (beta chain) was recorded in a study of regulatory T cells in long-lasting Graves disease. iRepertoire HTBI primers and Arm-PCR of CDR3 regions built TCR beta libraries. TCRdb reprocessed the multiplex PCR reads with MiXCR, giving one entry per CDR3 protein. The data show about 320,000 distinct CDR3 sequences, about a sixth seen once. Study-wide results and caveats: Accuracy may have been reduced by the small sample size.

The time point here: newly diagnosed GD, antithyroid drugs for less than 3 months. PBMC RNA was the source of the TCR library. This clonotype was recorded a few times. Its target is unknown. Trimming left V 5 bases short and J 8 bases short, with 15 bases between. Per germline, CDR1 SEHNR and CDR2 FQNEAQ (reference sequence). The CDR3 runs 14 residues. Material: peripheral blood mononuclear cells (PBMCs), obtained at new diagnosis, from a patient treated with antithyroid drugs. The source is a female donor with Graves disease. The chain links TRBV7-9 to TRBJ1-4; unclear D gene. CDR3: CASSHRRLGEKLFF. The DNA for the CDR3 is TGTGCCAGCAGCCACCGCCGGCTCGGGGAAAAACTGTTTTTT.